This TCR beta chain was captured by sequencing in a study of control samples from healthy donors and cancer patients. Only in-frame clones appear in the TCRdb table, and some are missing; sequencing was by immunoSEQ multiplex PCR. The sample carries about 100,000 clones, about 90% recorded once. This CDR3 is built from 15 residues. This TCR derives from a woman aged 45 to 65 in good health. The chain has TRBV21-1 and TRBJ2-3; TRBD1, the D gene given by the table, was not confirmed from the DNA. TRBV21-1 is a recognized pseudogene. Sequenced: blood. The CDR3 spells CASGGDRGSTDTQYF. The CDR3 DNA sequence: TGTGCCAGCGGGGGGGACAGGGGGAGCACAGATACGCAGTATTTT.